This T cell receptor beta chain stems from a study of cytomegalovirus exposure and HLA in healthy donors. The PCR contained 60 Vbeta and 13 Jbeta primers. Sequenced by immunoSEQ multiplex PCR; TCRdb stores in-frame clones only, minus some. The sample has 150,000 to 200,000 clones; 86% are singletons. This CDR3 has 17 residues. Germline V gene sequence: CDR1 MGHRA, CDR2 YSYEKL. The V segment lost 3 bases and the J segment 5 bases; nucleotides outside the gene matches: 15. The count of this clone is one. The specimen was PBMCs. V usage is TRBV4-1 and J usage is TRBJ2-5; 7 positions match TRBD2. This TCR was recovered from a woman under 30 in good health and CMV-seronegative. The chain's CDR3 is CASSQITRGGPRETQYF. The CDR3 DNA follows: TGCGCCAGCAGCCAGATTACCCGGGGAGGGCCCCGGGAGACCCAGTACTTC.